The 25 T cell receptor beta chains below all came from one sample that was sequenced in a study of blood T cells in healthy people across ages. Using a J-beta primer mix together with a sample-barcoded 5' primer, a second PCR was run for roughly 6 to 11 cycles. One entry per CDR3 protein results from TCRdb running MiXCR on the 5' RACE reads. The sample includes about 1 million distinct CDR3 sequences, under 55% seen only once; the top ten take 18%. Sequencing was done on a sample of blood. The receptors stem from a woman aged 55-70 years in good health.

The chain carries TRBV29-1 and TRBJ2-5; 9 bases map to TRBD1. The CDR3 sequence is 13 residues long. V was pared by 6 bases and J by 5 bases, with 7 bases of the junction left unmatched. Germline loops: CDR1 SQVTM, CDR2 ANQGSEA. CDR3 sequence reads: CSVARQGGETQYF. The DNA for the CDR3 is TGCAGCGTGGCAAGACAGGGGGGTGAGACCCAGTACTTC.

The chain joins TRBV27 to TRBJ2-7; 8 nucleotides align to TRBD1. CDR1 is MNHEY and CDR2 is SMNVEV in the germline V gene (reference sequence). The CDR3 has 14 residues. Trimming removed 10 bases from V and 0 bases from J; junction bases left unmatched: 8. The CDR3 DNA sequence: TGTGCCACTGCGGACAGGGAAGGCTCCTACGAGCAGTACTTC. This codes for CATADREGSYEQYF.

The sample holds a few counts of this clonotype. In nucleotides, the CDR3 is TGTGCCAGCAGCCAAGAAACTAGCGGGAGCCCCTACGAGCAGTACTTC. It translates to CASSQETSGSPYEQYF. V usage is TRBV3-1 and J usage is TRBJ2-7; TRBD2 matches at 11 bases. Germline V CDR1 and CDR2: LGHDT, YNNKEL (reference sequence). This CDR3 comprises 16 residues. V lost 0 bases, J lost 2 bases, and 3 bases stayed unmatched.

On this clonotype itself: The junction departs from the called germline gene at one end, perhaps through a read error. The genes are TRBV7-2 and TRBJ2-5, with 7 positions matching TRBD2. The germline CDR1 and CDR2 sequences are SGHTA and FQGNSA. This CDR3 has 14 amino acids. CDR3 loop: CVSSFGGGPPEQYF. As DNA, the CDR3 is TGTGTCAGCAGCTTTGGGGGAGGGCCGCCTGAGCAGTACTTC.

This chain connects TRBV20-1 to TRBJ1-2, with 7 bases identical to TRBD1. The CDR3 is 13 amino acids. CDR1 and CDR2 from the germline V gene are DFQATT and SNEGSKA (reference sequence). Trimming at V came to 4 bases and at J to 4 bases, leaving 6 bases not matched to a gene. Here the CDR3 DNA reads TGCAGTGCTATCCCGGGACAGCTCTATGGCTACACCTTC. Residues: CSAIPGQLYGYTF.

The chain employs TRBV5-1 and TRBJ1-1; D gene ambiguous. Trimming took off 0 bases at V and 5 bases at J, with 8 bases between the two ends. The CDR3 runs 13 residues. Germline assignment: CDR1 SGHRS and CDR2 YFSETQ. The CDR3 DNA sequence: TGCGCCAGCAGCTTGGACGGGCCTACTGAAGCTTTCTTT. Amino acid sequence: CASSLDGPTEAFF.

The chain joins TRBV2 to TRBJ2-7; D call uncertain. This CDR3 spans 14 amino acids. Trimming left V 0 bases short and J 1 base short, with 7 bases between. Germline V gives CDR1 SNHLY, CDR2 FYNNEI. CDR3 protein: CASSEAAQSYEQYF. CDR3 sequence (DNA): TGTGCCAGCAGTGAAGCGGCACAGTCCTACGAGCAGTACTTC.

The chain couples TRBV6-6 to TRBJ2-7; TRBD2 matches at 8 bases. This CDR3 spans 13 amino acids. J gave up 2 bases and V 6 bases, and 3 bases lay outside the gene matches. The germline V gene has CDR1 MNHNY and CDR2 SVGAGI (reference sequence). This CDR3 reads CASRLADTYEQYF. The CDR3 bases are TGTGCCAGCAGACTAGCGGATACCTACGAGCAGTACTTC.

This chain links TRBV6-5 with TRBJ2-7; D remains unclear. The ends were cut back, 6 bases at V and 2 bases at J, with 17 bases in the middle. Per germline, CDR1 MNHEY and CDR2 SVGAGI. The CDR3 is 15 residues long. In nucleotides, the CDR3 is TGTGCCAGCAGCCCTGATACCTTCCGGGCCTACGAGCAGTACTTC. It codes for CASSPDTFRAYEQYF.

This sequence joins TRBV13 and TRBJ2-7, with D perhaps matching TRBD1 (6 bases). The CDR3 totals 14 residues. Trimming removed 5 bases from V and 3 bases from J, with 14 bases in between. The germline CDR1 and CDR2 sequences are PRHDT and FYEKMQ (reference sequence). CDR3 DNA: TGTGCCAGCAGCCCGACAGGACAATACTACGAGCAGTACTTC. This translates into CASSPTGQYYEQYF.

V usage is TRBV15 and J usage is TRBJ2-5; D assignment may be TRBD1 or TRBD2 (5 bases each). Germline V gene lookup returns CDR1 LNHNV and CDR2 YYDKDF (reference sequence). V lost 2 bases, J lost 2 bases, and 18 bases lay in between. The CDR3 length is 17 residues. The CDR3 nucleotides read TGTGCCACCAGCAGACCCGTCGGGCGGGCAGGGCAAGAGACCCAGTACTTC. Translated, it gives CATSRPVGRAGQETQYF.

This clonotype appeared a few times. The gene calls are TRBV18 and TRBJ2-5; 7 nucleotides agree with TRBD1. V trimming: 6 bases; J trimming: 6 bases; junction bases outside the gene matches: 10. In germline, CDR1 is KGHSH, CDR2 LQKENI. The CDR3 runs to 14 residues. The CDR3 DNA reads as TGTGCCAGCTCCCGCGGCCAGGGGGAAAAGACCCAGTACTTC. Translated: CASSRGQGEKTQYF.

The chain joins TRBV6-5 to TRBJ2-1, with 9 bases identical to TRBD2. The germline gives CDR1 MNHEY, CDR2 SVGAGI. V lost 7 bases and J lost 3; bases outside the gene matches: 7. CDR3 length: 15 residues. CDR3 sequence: CASTLGGGVYNEQFF. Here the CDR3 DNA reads TGTGCCAGCACCTTAGGCGGGGGGGTCTACAATGAGCAGTTCTTC.

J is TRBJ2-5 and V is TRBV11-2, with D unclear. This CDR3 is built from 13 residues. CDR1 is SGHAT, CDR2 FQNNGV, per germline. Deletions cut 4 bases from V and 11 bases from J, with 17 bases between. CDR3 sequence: CASSSQKFLEQYF. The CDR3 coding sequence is TGTGCCAGCAGCTCCCAAAAGTTCTTGGAGCAGTACTTC.

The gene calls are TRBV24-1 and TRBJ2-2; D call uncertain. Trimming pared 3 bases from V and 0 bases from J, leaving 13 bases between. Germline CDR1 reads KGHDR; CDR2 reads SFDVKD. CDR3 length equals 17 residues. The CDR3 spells CATSDGVRLTNTGELFF. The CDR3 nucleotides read TGTGCCACCAGTGATGGAGTACGACTCACGAACACCGGGGAGCTGTTTTTT.

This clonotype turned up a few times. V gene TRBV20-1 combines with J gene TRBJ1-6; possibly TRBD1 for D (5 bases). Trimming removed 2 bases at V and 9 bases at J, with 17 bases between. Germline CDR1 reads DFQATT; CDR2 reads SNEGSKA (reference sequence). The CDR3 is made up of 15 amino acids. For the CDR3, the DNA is TGCAGTGCTAGACGCCCTGGGGCCTCAGGTTCACCCCTCCACTTT. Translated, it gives CSARRPGASGSPLHF.

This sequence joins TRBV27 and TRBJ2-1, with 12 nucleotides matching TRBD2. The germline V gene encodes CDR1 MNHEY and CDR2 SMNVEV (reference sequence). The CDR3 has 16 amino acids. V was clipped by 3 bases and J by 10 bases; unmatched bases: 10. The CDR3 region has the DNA TGTGCCAGCAGTTTCGGGCTAGCGGGAGGGCCGGGAGAGCAGTTCTTC. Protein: CASSFGLAGGPGEQFF.

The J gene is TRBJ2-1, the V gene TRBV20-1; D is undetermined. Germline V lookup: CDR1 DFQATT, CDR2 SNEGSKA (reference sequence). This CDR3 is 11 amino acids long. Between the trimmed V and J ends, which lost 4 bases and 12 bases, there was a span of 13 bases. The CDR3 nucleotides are TGCAGTGCTAAGGACCCCCCTCTGCAGTTCTTC. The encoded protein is CSAKDPPLQFF.

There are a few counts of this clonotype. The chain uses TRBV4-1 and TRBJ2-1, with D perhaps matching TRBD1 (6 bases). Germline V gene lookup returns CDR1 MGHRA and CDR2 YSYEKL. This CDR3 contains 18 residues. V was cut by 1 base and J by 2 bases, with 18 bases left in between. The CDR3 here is CASSQGPVGPGAYNEQFF. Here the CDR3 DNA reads TGCGCCAGCAGCCAAGGGCCTGTAGGTCCAGGGGCCTACAATGAGCAGTTCTTC.

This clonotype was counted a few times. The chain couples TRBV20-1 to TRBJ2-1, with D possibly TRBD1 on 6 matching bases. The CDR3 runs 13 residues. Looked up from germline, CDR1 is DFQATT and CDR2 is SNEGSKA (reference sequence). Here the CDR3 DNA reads TGCAGCCCAGGGGCGGCAGCCTACAATGAGCAGTTCTTC. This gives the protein CSPGAAAYNEQFF.

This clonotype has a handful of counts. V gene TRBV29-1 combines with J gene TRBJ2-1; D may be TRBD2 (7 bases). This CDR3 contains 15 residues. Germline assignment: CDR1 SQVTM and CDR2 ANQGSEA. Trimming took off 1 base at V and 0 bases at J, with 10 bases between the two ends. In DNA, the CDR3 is TGCAGCGTTGAAGGCGGGGGCCGCTCCTACAATGAGCAGTTCTTC. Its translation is CSVEGGGRSYNEQFF.

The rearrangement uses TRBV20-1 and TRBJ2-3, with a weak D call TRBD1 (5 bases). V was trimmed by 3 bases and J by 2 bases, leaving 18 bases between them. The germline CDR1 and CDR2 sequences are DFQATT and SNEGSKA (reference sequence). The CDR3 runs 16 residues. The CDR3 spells CSASGAHPIFTDTQYF. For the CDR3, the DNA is TGCAGTGCTAGTGGGGCACACCCCATATTCACAGATACGCAGTATTTT.

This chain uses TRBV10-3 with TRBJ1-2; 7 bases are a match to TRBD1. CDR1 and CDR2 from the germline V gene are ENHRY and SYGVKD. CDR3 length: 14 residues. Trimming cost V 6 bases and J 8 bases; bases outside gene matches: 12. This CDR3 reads CAIRRDSGGRGYTF. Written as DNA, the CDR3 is TGTGCCATCAGGAGAGACTCAGGGGGGAGAGGCTACACCTTC.

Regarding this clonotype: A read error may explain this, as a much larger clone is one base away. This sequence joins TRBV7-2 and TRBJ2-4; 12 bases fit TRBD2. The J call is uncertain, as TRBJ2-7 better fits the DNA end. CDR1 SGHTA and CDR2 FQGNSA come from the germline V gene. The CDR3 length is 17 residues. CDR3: CASSLVGLAGGYLEQYF. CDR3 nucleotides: TGTGCCAGCAGCTTAGTGGGCCTAGCGGGAGGGTACCTCGAGCAGTACTTC.

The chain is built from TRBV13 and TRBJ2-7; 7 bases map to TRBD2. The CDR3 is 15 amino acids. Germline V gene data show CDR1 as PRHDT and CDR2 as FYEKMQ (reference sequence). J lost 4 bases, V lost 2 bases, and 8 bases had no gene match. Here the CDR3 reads CASSLSGGSTYEQYF. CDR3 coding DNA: TGTGCCAGCAGCTTAAGTGGCGGGAGTACTTACGAGCAGTACTTC.